A selection of T cell receptor beta chains follows, all from one sample in a study of shared clonotypes between healthy human individuals. Method: immunoSEQ multiplex PCR; TCRdb's copy keeps in-frame clones and lacks some. The profile shows a few hundred thousand clones, 97% of them singletons. Material: naive CD4+ T cells sorted from blood. The receptor source for this set is a woman in her twenties or thirties in good health. CDR3s include the opening cysteine and the closing phenylalanine or tryptophan. D genes are given only for firm matches. Some rows have no size entry. The others give once, few or many, or a class for an expanded clone.

CDR3nt: TGTGCCTGGAGGACAGGGCGACGTGTTTCGATGACCGGGGAGCCGTTTTTT
CDR3aa: CAWRTGRRVSMTGEPFF
abundance: -
d_gene: TRBD1
j_gene: TRBJ2-2
v_gene: TRBV30

CDR3nt: TGCGCCAGCAGTGATACAGGGGTCGAGCAGTACTTC
CDR3aa: CASSDTGVEQYF
abundance: -
d_gene: TRBD1
j_gene: TRBJ2-7
v_gene: TRBV10-1

CDR3nt: TGTGCCAGCATCGACAATTTCGGGACCCAGTACTTC
CDR3aa: CASIDNFGTQYF
abundance: -
d_gene: -
j_gene: TRBJ2-5
v_gene: TRBV28

CDR3nt: TGTGCCAGCAGTGCAGATACCGGGACAGGGTCCACCGGGGAGCTGTTTTTT
CDR3aa: CASSADTGTGSTGELFF
abundance: -
d_gene: TRBD1
j_gene: TRBJ2-2
v_gene: TRBV6-1

CDR3nt: TGTGCCAGCAGTTACTCGAGACAGGGCCGAAACACCATATATTTT
CDR3aa: CASSYSRQGRNTIYF
abundance: -
d_gene: TRBD1
j_gene: TRBJ1-3
v_gene: TRBV6-5

CDR3nt: TGTGCCAGCAGCGCGACAGGGGCGGTCGGGGAGCTGTTTTTT
CDR3aa: CASSATGAVGELFF
abundance: -
d_gene: TRBD1
j_gene: TRBJ2-2
v_gene: TRBV27

CDR3nt: TGCGCCAGCAGCTGGACGGACAGTCTGGGTGAGCAGTTCTTC
CDR3aa: CASSWTDSLGEQFF
abundance: -
d_gene: -
j_gene: TRBJ2-1
v_gene: TRBV5-1

CDR3nt: TGTGCCAGCAGTTACTACGACCGGGACTACAATGAGCAGTTCTTC
CDR3aa: CASSYYDRDYNEQFF
abundance: once
d_gene: -
j_gene: TRBJ2-1
v_gene: TRBV13

CDR3nt: TGTGCCAGCAGTCAATTGCGGGAGAAGGATGAGCAGTTCTTC
CDR3aa: CASSQLREKDEQFF
abundance: -
d_gene: TRBD2
j_gene: TRBJ2-1
v_gene: TRBV7-9

CDR3nt: TGTGCCAGCAGTGACACCTACAGGGGGCGTAGGGATGGGCAGTTCTTC
CDR3aa: CASSDTYRGRRDGQFF
abundance: -
d_gene: TRBD1
j_gene: TRBJ2-1
v_gene: TRBV6-4

CDR3nt: TGTGCCAGCAGCTTCTCTGTAGCGGGGAGCTACGAGCAGTACTTC
CDR3aa: CASSFSVAGSYEQYF
abundance: -
d_gene: TRBD2
j_gene: TRBJ2-7
v_gene: TRBV7-2

CDR3nt: TGTGCCACACAGAAAGAGAGCTCCTATAATTCACCCCTCCACTTT
CDR3aa: CATQKESSYNSPLHF
abundance: once
d_gene: -
j_gene: TRBJ1-6
v_gene: TRBV2

CDR3nt: TGTGCCAGCAGTCTAGTGGGAGGGGGCCACAATGAGCAGTTCTTC
CDR3aa: CASSLVGGGHNEQFF
abundance: -
d_gene: -
j_gene: TRBJ2-1
v_gene: TRBV25-1

CDR3nt: TGTGCCAGCACGAGCGAGAATTACAATGAGCAGTTCTTC
CDR3aa: CASTSENYNEQFF
abundance: once
d_gene: -
j_gene: TRBJ2-1
v_gene: TRBV2

CDR3nt: TGCGCCAGCAGCCAAGGAGCGACTAGCGGGAATCGCGAGCAGTACTTC
CDR3aa: CASSQGATSGNREQYF
abundance: -
d_gene: TRBD2
j_gene: TRBJ2-7
v_gene: TRBV4-1

CDR3nt: TGTGCCAGTAGTATAGATTTACTAGCGGGATGGTACGAGCAGTACTTC
CDR3aa: CASSIDLLAGWYEQYF
abundance: -
d_gene: TRBD2
j_gene: TRBJ2-7
v_gene: TRBV19

CDR3nt: TGCGCCAGCAGCTTGCATGACCGAGACTACGAGCAGTACTTC
CDR3aa: CASSLHDRDYEQYF
abundance: -
d_gene: -
j_gene: TRBJ2-7
v_gene: TRBV5-1

CDR3nt: TGCGCCAGCAGCTTGGAGGGACAGACTCTTCGTGGCTACACCTTC
CDR3aa: CASSLEGQTLRGYTF
abundance: -
d_gene: TRBD1
j_gene: TRBJ1-2
v_gene: TRBV5-1

CDR3nt: TGCGCCACCTCCCAGCCGGGACGTAAGCAGCCCCAGCATTTT
CDR3aa: CATSQPGRKQPQHF
abundance: -
d_gene: -
j_gene: TRBJ1-5
v_gene: TRBV4-1